This T cell receptor beta chain was recorded in a study of blood T cell repertoires in COVID-19. The CDR3 sequence is 16 residues long. The V end was cut by 4 bases, the J end by 5 bases, with 17 bases between. Germline assignment: CDR1 LGHNA and CDR2 YNFKEQ. The assay was immunoSEQ multiplex PCR, and TCRdb's table has in-frame clones only and misses some. The sample lists roughly 230,000 clones; around 84% were seen once. The study recruited people aged about 18 to 89 years across 20 to 30 US areas. The rearrangement uses TRBV4-2 and TRBJ2-2; a possible D gene is TRBD2 (7 bases). The TCR sequence derives from a woman aged 50 to 65 who had been exposed to COVID-19. Source material: PBMCs or T cells enriched from blood (not recorded which). Here the CDR3 reads CASSPEGGPGTGELFF. In nucleotides, the CDR3 is TGTGCCAGCAGCCCAGAGGGGGGGCCTGGGACCGGGGAGCTGTTTTTT.